This entry describes one T cell receptor beta chain. This CDR3 is 16 amino acids long. The germline V gene has CDR1 SQVTM and CDR2 ANQGSEA. V trimming: 4 bases; J trimming: 5 bases; junction bases outside the gene matches: 17. The data were obtained in a study of T cell changes during pregnancy in multiple sclerosis. Clones were sequenced by immunoSEQ multiplex PCR, and TCRdb holds only the in-frame ones, with some missing. The sample carries tens of thousands of clones, just over 90% recorded once. The receptor's source is a female donor with multiple sclerosis, enrolled in a pregnancy study. Sequencing was performed on peripheral blood, taken after pregnancy. The chain combines TRBV29-1 with TRBJ2-7; 7 bases line up with TRBD1. CDR3 sequence: CSVARGLTGSAHEQYF. CDR3 sequence (DNA): TGCAGCGTTGCCAGAGGGTTGACAGGGAGCGCCCACGAGCAGTACTTC.